The TCR beta chain under discussion was sequenced for a study of blood T cell repertoires in COVID-19. Trimming removed 1 base from V and 0 bases from J, with 19 bases in between. The CDR3 contains 19 residues. Germline V gene lookup returns CDR1 MNHEY and CDR2 SMNVEV (reference sequence). The table came from immunoSEQ multiplex PCR; TCRdb's copy has only in-frame clones and leaves some out. This sample carries about 280,000 clones, roughly 90% of them seen once, and the ten largest clones take over 8%. The sample consisted of peripheral blood. This TCR was recovered from a man in his late teens or twenties with active or convalescent COVID-19. This rearrangement joins TRBV27 to TRBJ1-5, with D possibly TRBD1 on 6 matching bases. The CDR3 DNA is TGTGCCAGCAGTTTATACCGACCCGGACAGCCGGGTAGCAATCAGCCCCAGCATTTT. This encodes CASSLYRPGQPGSNQPQHF.